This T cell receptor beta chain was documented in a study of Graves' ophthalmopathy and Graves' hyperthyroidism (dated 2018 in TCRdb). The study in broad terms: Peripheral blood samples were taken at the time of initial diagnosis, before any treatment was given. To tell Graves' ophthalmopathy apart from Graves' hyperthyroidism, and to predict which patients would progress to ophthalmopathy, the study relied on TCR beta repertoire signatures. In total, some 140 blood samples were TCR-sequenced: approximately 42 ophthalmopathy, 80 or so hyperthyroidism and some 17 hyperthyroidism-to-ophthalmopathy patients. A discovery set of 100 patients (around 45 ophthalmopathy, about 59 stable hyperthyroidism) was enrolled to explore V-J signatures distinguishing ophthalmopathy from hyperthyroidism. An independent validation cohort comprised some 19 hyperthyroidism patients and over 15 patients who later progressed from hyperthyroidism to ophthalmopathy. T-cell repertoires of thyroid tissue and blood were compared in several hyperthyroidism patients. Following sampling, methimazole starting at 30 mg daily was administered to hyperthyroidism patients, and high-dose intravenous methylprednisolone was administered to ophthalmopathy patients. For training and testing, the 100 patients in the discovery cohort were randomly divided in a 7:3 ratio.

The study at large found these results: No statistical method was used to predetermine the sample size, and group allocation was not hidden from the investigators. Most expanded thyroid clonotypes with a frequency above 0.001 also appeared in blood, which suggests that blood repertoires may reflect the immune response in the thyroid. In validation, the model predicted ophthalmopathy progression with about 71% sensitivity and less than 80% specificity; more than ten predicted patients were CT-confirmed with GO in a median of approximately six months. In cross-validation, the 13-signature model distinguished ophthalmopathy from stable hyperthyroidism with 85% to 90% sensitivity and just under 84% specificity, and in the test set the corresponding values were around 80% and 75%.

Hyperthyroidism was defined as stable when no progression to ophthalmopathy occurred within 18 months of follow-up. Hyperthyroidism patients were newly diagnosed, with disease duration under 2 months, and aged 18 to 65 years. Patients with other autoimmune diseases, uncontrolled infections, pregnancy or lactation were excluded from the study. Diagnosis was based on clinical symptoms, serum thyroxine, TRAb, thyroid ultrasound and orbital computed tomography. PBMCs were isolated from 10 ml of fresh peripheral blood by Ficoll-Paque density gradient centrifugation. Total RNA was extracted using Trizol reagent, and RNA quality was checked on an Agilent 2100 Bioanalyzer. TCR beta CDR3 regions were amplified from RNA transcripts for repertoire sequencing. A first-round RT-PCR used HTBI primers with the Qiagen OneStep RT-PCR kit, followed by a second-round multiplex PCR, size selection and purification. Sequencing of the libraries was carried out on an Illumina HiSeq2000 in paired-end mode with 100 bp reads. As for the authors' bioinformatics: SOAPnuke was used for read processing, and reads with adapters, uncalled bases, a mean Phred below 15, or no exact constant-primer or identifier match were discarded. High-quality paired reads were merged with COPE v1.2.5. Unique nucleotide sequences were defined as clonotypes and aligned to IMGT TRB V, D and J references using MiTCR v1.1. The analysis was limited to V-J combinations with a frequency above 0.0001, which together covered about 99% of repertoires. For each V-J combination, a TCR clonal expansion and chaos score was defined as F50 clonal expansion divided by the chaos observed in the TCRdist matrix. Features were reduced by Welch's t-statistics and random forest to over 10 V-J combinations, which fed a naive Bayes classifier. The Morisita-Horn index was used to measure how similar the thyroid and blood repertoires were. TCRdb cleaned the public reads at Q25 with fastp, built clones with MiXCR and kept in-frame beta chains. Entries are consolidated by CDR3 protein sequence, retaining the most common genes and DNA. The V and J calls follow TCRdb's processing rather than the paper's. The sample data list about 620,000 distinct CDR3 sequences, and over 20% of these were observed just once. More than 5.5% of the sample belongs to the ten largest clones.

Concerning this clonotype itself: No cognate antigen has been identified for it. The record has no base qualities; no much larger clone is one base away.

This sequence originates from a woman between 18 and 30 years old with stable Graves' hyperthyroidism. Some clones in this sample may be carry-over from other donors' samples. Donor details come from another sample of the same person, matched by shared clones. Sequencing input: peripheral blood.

The CDR3 protein is CASKYGGSRVNTEAFF. DNA sequence: TGTGCCAGCAAGTATGGGGGGTCGAGGGTGAACACTGAAGCTTTCTTT. This receptor chain uses TRBV6-1 and TRBJ1-1, with a tentative D gene TRBD1 over 5 matching bases. From the cysteine up to the phenylalanine, the CDR3 has a length of 16 residues. The entry retains the CDR3 DNA only, 48 bases that are in frame from base 1. Reading the germline V gene gives CDR1 MNHNS and CDR2 SASEGT. V loses 7 bases of germline sequence and J loses 0 bases, and the interval between the two ends is 18 bases.